This passage covers 11 T cell receptor beta chains from one sample sequenced in a study of blood T cells in healthy people across ages. The authors ran a second PCR of about 6 to 11 cycles using a sample-barcoded 5' primer and a J-beta primer mix. TCRdb re-called the 5' RACE reads with MiXCR, one entry per CDR3 protein. The repertoire has 1.5 million to 2 million distinct CDR3 sequences, just under 50% of them found once; the top ten carry less than 2.5%. Sequencing used blood. The receptors were sampled from a woman aged 40 to 49 in good health.

The chain recombines TRBV28 with TRBJ2-5; D is ambiguous. The V gene's germline CDR1 is MDHEN and CDR2 SYDVKM. This CDR3 has 15 residues. Trimming pared 5 bases from V and 5 bases from J, leaving 18 bases between. In DNA, the CDR3 is TGTGCCAGCAGTCCACGTGGTTCAGTCGGGGAGACCCAGTACTTC. Translating gives CASSPRGSVGETQYF.

This clonotype was seen more than once but under ten times. The chain combines TRBV21-1 with TRBJ2-1; TRBD1 is the table's D call, not checked against the DNA. TRBV21-1 is a pseudogene locus. The CDR3 has 15 residues. For the CDR3, the DNA is TGTGCCAGCCCCCGGACAGGGGATCCCGACAATGAGCAGTTCTTC. Its protein is CASPRTGDPDNEQFF.

The genes are TRBV20-1 and TRBJ2-7; D may match TRBD1 or TRBD2 (5 bases each). The J call is uncertain, as TRBJ2-4 better fits the DNA end. The germline CDR1 and CDR2 sequences are DFQATT and SNEGSKA (reference sequence). There are 15 residues in the CDR3. For the CDR3, the DNA is TGCAGTGGGGGGTTATGGGGCGAAGCCAAAAACATTCAGTACTTC. Translating it yields CSGGLWGEAKNIQYF.

This sequence joins TRBV12-3 or TRBV12-4 and TRBJ2-4; the match to TRBD2 covers 8 bases. The J call may be in error: the DNA end matches TRBJ2-7 better. The CDR3 is 15 amino acids. This CDR3 reads CASSPQRGITYEQYF. CDR3 DNA: TGTGCCAGCAGCCCCCAGCGGGGGATCACCTACGAGCAGTACTTC.

This clonotype was recorded once. The chain recombines TRBV6-1 with TRBJ1-2, with 8 bases matching TRBD1. V lost 6 bases to trimming and J lost 4 bases; unmatched junction nucleotides: 13. The CDR3 consists of 16 residues. Germline CDR1 MNHNS, CDR2 SASEGT. The CDR3 nucleotides read TGTGCCAGCAGGGGATTCAAGGACAGGGCTGGCTATGGCTACACCTTC. This gives the protein CASRGFKDRAGYGYTF.

Only one count was recorded for this clonotype. V usage is TRBV7-6 and J usage is TRBJ1-4; D not certain. The length of the CDR3 is 13 residues. Trimming shortened V by 5 bases and J by 10 bases, and 14 bases separated the two germline ends. The germline gives CDR1 SGHVS, CDR2 FNYEAQ. CDR3 coding DNA: TGTGCCAGCAGCCCCATCGGCAGTGGAAAACTGTTTTTT. It yields the protein CASSPIGSGKLFF.

The chain employs TRBV7-9 and TRBJ2-1, with 8 bases fitting TRBD2. J was trimmed by 5 bases and V by 5 bases; bases with no gene match: 5. Germline CDR1 is SEHNR and CDR2 is FQNEAQ (reference sequence). This CDR3 has 14 residues. The CDR3 nucleotides read TGTGCCAGCAGCCCCCGGGGGGGGCACAATGAGCAGTTCTTC. Protein sequence: CASSPRGGHNEQFF.

This chain connects TRBV5-1 to TRBJ1-5; D unclear. V was pared by 2 bases and J by 2 bases, with 8 bases between. Germline V gene sequence: CDR1 SGHRS, CDR2 YFSETQ. The CDR3 extends over 14 amino acids. Here the CDR3 DNA reads TGCGCCAGCAGCTTAATCGAGGGCAATCAGCCCCAGCATTTT. This translates into CASSLIEGNQPQHF.

This clonotype was observed a handful of times. This chain connects TRBV7-2 to TRBJ2-4, with D possibly being TRBD1 (6 bases). Germline CDR1 and CDR2: SGHTA and FQGNSA. The V and J ends lost 3 bases and 5 bases respectively, with 14 bases between them. The length of the CDR3 is 15 residues. The CDR3 is CASSFEQGRENIQYF. DNA for the CDR3: TGTGCCAGCAGCTTTGAACAGGGACGGGAAAACATTCAGTACTTC.

This chain links TRBV9 with TRBJ2-5, with 10 bases that match TRBD2. V lost 2 bases, J lost 2 bases, and 9 bases stayed unmatched. This CDR3 has 17 residues. Looked up from germline, CDR1 is SGDLS and CDR2 is YYNGEE. CDR3: CASSVDPGLALQETQYF. The CDR3 coding sequence is TGTGCCAGCAGCGTTGACCCGGGACTAGCGTTACAAGAGACCCAGTACTTC.

V is TRBV2 and J is TRBJ2-3; TRBD2 matches 8 bases. The germline V gene has CDR1 SNHLY and CDR2 FYNNEI. The CDR3 runs 14 residues. Trimming at V came to 4 bases and at J to 2 bases, leaving 2 bases not matched to a gene. CDR3 in DNA: TGTGCCAGCAGTGTACTAGCGGTCACAGATACGCAGTATTTT. It codes for CASSVLAVTDTQYF.